Below, 7 T cell receptor beta chains from the same sample are listed, as sequenced in a study of immune evolution from preneoplasia to lung adenocarcinoma. Repertoires were generated with immunoSEQ multiplex PCR, while TCRdb's copy carries only in-frame clones and drops some. The data hold about 8,100 clones, with approximately 83% observed a single time. The sequenced sample was FFPE minimally invasive lung adenocarcinoma tissue. These receptors all come from a person aged 65 to 79 with lung adenocarcinoma.

The chain carries TRBV23-1 and TRBJ1-4; a possible D gene is TRBD1 (5 bases). TRBV23-1 is assigned to the ORF class and has an uncertain function. The V end was cut by 2 bases, the J end by 8 bases, with 21 bases between. The CDR3 is 17 residues long. CDR3 residues: CASSQAFGTWGGEKLFF. The CDR3 DNA reads as TGCGCCAGCAGTCAAGCTTTTGGGACCTGGGGGGGGGAAAAACTGTTTTTT.

The rearrangement uses TRBV4-2 and TRBJ1-5, with D unresolved. Germline CDR1 LGHNA, CDR2 YNFKEQ. The V gene lost 3 bases and the J gene lost 5 bases, with 8 bases spanning the gap. CDR3 size: 13 residues. The CDR3 sequence is CASSQGRHQPQHF. Written as DNA, the CDR3 is TGTGCCAGCAGCCAGGGCCGACATCAGCCCCAGCATTTT.

This clone was seen a single time. The chain recombines TRBV28 with TRBJ1-2, with D possibly matching TRBD1 (5 bases). In germline, CDR1 is MDHEN, CDR2 SYDVKM. This CDR3 has 14 residues. V was shortened by 8 bases and J by 4 bases, with 17 bases between the two germline ends. The DNA of the CDR3 is TGTGCCAGCGCCCACGGGGGTGGGTCCTATGGCTACACCTTC. Translating gives CASAHGGGSYGYTF.

CDR3 sequence reads: CASSYGVPYGYTF. In nucleotides, the CDR3 is TGTGCCAGCAGTTACGGGGTCCCCTATGGCTACACCTTC. This sequence joins TRBV6-6 and TRBJ1-2, with no clear D. V dropped 2 bases and J dropped 4 bases, with 8 bases sitting between them. The CDR3 covers 13 residues. Germline CDR1 is MNHNY and CDR2 is SVGAGI (reference sequence).

The CDR3 region is CASRTEPTGELFF. The DNA of the CDR3 is TGTGCCAGCAGGACAGAACCTACCGGGGAGCTGTTTTTT. The V gene is TRBV2, the J gene TRBJ2-2, with D possibly being TRBD1 (5 bases). This CDR3 has 13 amino acids. The germline V gene encodes CDR1 SNHLY and CDR2 FYNNEI. V was trimmed by 6 bases and J by 5 bases, leaving 10 bases between them.

The chain carries TRBV28 and TRBJ1-2; D might be TRBD1 (6 bases). The germline V and J ends were trimmed by 1 base and 6 bases, with 21 bases remaining between them. Germline V gene lookup returns CDR1 MDHEN and CDR2 SYDVKM. The CDR3 covers 17 residues. The CDR3 loop reads CASSLYLGGGAENGYTF. As DNA, the CDR3 is TGTGCCAGCAGTTTATACCTTGGGGGGGGCGCAGAGAATGGCTACACCTTC.

This clone was recorded only once. The V and J genes are TRBV5-6 and TRBJ1-1, with 7 bases aligning to TRBD1. Per the germline V gene, CDR1 is SGHDT and CDR2 is YYEEEE. The CDR3 loop spans 16 amino acids. J gave up 8 bases and V 3 bases, and 16 bases lay outside the gene matches. In nucleotides, the CDR3 is TGTGCCAGCAGCTCCCGGATGGGGTACCGGGGACAGGAAGCTTTCTTT. Translating it yields CASSSRMGYRGQEAFF. Together with reference TRBV5-6 and TRBJ1-1, the CDR3 gives the full variable domain: DAGVTQSPTHLIKTRGQQVTLRCSPKSGHDTVSWYQQALGQGPQFIFQYYEEEERQRGNFPDRFSGHQFPNYSSELNVNALLLGDSALYLCASSSRMGYRGQEAFFGQGTRLTVV.